Listed here is a single T cell receptor (beta chain). Produced via immunoSEQ multiplex PCR; TCRdb's table is partial and in-frame only. The table records tens of thousands of clones, around 88% of them present only once. This record comes from a study of OX40 agonist ivuxolimab in advanced cancers. Study overall: Dose-escalation subjects each had hepatocellular carcinoma, melanoma, renal cell or head and neck cancer. A male proportion of more than 75% was recorded, with mean age around 64 years and range roughly 23 to 79.

The CDR3 has 14 amino acids. The germline gives CDR1 MNHEY, CDR2 SMNVEV (reference sequence). V lost 9 bases to trimming and J lost 0 bases, with 12 bases between them. Sequenced here: CD4+ or CD8+ T cells sorted from blood, sampled in a trial of the OX40 agonist ivuxolimab. The sequence was obtained from an adult with an advanced solid tumor such as melanoma, head and neck, liver or kidney cancer. The rearrangement uses TRBV27 and TRBJ2-1; tentative D call: TRBD2 (5 bases). CDR3: CASRAVRSYNEQFF. The CDR3, as DNA: TGTGCCAGTAGAGCGGTCCGCTCCTACAATGAGCAGTTCTTC.